This TCR beta chain was captured by sequencing in a study of blood T cell repertoires in COVID-19. The overall study: Acute and convalescent COVID-19 samples came from the United States, Italy and Spain.

CDR1 and CDR2 from the germline V gene are SGHVS and FNYEAQ. Trimming left V 5 bases short and J 5 bases short, with 19 bases between. The CDR3 spans 15 residues. The method was immunoSEQ multiplex PCR; TCRdb's version includes in-frame clones alone and lacks a portion of them. The data contain around 260,000 clones, 75% to 90% of them seen just once; the ten biggest clones take up about 2%. This clone was counted only a few times. Sequencing used peripheral blood. The chain combines TRBV7-6 with TRBJ2-7; D is perhaps TRBD2 (7 bases). This receptor was taken from a man aged 25 to 45 with active or convalescent COVID-19. The CDR3 reads CASSQTGGQGHEQYF. CDR3 nucleotides: TGTGCCAGCAGCCAAACGGGGGGCCAGGGTCACGAGCAGTACTTC. The whole variable domain, remainder taken from reference TRBV7-6 and TRBJ2-7, is GAGVSQSPRYKVTKRGQDVALRCDPISGHVSLYWYRQALGQGPEFLTYFNYEAQQDKSGLPNDRFSAERPEGSISTLTIQRTEQRDSAMYRCASSQTGGQGHEQYFGPGTRLTVT.